The TCR beta chain under discussion was sequenced for a study of shared clonotypes between healthy human individuals. With 8 bases removed from V and 2 bases from J, the gap between germline ends came to 18 bases. From germline, CDR1 is MDHEN and CDR2 SYDVKM. The CDR3 runs to 15 residues. TCRdb's table, derived via immunoSEQ multiplex PCR, lists solely in-frame clones and lacks some. The sample consists of some 500,000 clones, around 95% of them appearing once. This sequence was found in a woman aged 25 to 39 in good health. Source material: naive CD4+ T cells sorted from blood. Subset indicated: CD45RA+ positively selected. V is TRBV28 and J is TRBJ1-1, with D perhaps matching TRBD1 (6 bases). The CDR3 DNA follows: TGTGCCAGCGGAAAGGGGGGGGCGAGCAACACTGAAGCTTTCTTT. This sequence encodes CASGKGGASNTEAFF.